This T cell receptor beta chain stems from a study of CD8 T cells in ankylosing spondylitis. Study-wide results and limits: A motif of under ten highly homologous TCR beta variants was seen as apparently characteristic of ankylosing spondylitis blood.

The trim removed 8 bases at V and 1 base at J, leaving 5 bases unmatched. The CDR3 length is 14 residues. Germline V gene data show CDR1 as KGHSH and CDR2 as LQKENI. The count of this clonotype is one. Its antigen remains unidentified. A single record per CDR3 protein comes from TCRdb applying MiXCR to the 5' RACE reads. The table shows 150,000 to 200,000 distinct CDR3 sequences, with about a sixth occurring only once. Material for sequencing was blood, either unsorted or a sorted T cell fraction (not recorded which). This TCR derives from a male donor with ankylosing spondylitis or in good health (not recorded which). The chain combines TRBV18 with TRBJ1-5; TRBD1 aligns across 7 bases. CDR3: CASGEGASNQPQHF. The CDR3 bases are TGTGCCAGCGGAGAGGGGGCGAGCAATCAGCCCCAGCATTTT.